This TCR beta chain was found in a study of CD8+ T cells in alopecia areata. About the study: Administration of oral tofacitinib to treated patients was at 5 to 10 mg twice daily.

Extraction of RNA preceded its reverse transcription into cDNA, which served as the sequencing template. Profiled with immunoSEQ multiplex PCR; TCRdb holds only in-frame clones, not every one. The table shows over 120,000 clones, with roughly three fifths occurring only once. Peripheral blood and lesional scalp punch biopsies were taken from alopecia areata patients. The sample consisted of CD4+ T cells sorted from blood, taken at week 0. The sequence was collected from a human donor with alopecia areata.

The CDR3 DNA sequence: TGTGCCAGCAGTTCGTGGCCCACAGATACGCAGTATTTT. Translation gives CASSSWPTDTQYF. The chain recombines TRBV2 with TRBJ2-3; D call uncertain. Between the trimmed V and J ends, which lost 5 bases and 2 bases, there was a span of 8 bases. CDR3 length: 13 residues. Germline V CDR1 and CDR2: SNHLY, FYNNEI.